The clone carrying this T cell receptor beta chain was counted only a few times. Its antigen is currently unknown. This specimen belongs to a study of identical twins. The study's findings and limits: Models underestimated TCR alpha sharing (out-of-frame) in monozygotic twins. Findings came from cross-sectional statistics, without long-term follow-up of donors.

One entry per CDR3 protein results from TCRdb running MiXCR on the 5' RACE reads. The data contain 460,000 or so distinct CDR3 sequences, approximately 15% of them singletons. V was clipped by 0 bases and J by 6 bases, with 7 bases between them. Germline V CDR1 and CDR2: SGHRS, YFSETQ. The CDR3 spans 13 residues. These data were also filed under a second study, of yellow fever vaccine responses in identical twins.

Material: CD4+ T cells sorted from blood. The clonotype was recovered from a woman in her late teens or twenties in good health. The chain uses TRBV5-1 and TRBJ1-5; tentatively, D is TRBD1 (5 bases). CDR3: CASSLVRGQPQHF. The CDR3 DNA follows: TGCGCCAGCAGCTTGGTTAGGGGTCAGCCCCAGCATTTT.